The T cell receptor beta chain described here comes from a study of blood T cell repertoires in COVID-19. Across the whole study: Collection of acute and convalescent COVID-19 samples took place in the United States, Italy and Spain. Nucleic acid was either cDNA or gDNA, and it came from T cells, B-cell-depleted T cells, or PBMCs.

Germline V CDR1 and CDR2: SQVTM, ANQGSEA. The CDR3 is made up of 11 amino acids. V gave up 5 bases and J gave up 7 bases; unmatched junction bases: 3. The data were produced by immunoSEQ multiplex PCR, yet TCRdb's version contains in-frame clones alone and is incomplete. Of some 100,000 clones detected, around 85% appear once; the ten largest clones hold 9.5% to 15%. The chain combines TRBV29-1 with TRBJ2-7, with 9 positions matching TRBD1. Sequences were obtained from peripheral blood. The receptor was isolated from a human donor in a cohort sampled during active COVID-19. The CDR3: CSVSGTGEQYF. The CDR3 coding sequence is TGCAGCGTTAGTGGGACAGGGGAGCAGTACTTC.